This T cell receptor (beta chain) was recorded in a study of blood T cell repertoires in COVID-19. Study-level background: Samples representing acute and convalescent COVID-19 were sourced from the United States, Italy and Spain. T cells, B-cell-depleted T cells, or PBMCs supplied cDNA or gDNA.

This CDR3 spans 15 amino acids. Germline V gives CDR1 SGHAT, CDR2 FQNNGV. Trimming cost V 0 bases and J 7 bases, with 16 bases left between them. In the original processing: Nucleated cell number was recorded as an estimate derived from reference gene primer amplification. The protocol was immunoSEQ multiplex PCR, while the TCRdb copy is restricted to in-frame clones and leaves out a portion. V, J and clone size derive from that table, while D and trimming were established from the DNA sequence. The sample holds 250,000 to 300,000 clones, 65% to 90% seen once. Sequencing was carried out using peripheral blood. The TCR sequence derives from a man aged 30-40 years with active or convalescent COVID-19. The J gene is TRBJ2-7, the V gene TRBV11-2, with D maybe TRBD2 (5 bases). The CDR3 here is CASSLDLVTSGEQYF. The CDR3, as DNA: TGTGCCAGCAGCTTAGATCTAGTGACTTCGGGGGAGCAGTACTTC.